The 20 T cell receptor beta chains below all came from one sample that was sequenced in a study of blood T cell repertoires in COVID-19. Profiled with immunoSEQ multiplex PCR; TCRdb holds only in-frame clones, not every one. The data show 400,000 to 500,000 clones, with approximately 88% seen just once and 1.5% to 2% held by the top ten. The sequenced sample was PBMCs or T cells enriched from blood (not recorded which). The receptors here all came from a woman aged 40 to 50 who had recovered from COVID-19.

The gene calls are TRBV2 and TRBJ2-5, with D possibly TRBD1 on 6 matching bases. The length of the CDR3 is 15 residues. The germline V gene encodes CDR1 SNHLY and CDR2 FYNNEI. Trimming cost V 7 bases and J 2 bases, with 17 bases left between them. Written as DNA, the CDR3 is TGTGCCAGCACCGAGGGGGTATCTCCGCAAGAGACCCAGTACTTC. Translating it yields CASTEGVSPQETQYF.

This chain links TRBV30 with TRBJ1-5; 10 bases fit TRBD1. The germline V gene encodes CDR1 GTSNPN and CDR2 SVGIG (reference sequence). The V and J ends lost 3 bases and 7 bases, in that order; junction bases with no gene match: 18. The length of the CDR3 is 18 residues. The CDR3 DNA follows: TGTGCCTGGAGCCAAAGCGCTCCGGGACAGGGGTTGCGGCAGCCCCAGCATTTT. This encodes CAWSQSAPGQGLRQPQHF.

The chain uses TRBV3-1 (or the pseudogene TRBV3-2) and TRBJ2-7, with D tentatively TRBD2 (6 bases). V lost 5 bases and J lost 5, with 19 bases in between. The germline V gene encodes CDR1 LGHDT and CDR2 YNNKEL (reference sequence). This CDR3 has 15 residues. The CDR3 DNA is TGTGCCAGCAGCTCCCCCGTGGCGGGATGGAACGAGCAGTACTTC. This translates into CASSSPVAGWNEQYF.

This clone came up a few times. This sequence joins TRBV6-2 or TRBV6-3 and TRBJ2-1, with 7 bases identical to TRBD1. The germline gives CDR1 MNHEY, CDR2 SVGEGT. There are 13 residues in the CDR3. After removal of 5 bases from V and 6 bases from J, the junction contained 4 bases not matched to a gene. CDR3 DNA sequence: TGTGCCAGCAGTCGACAGGGAGTCAATGAGCAGTTCTTC. It specifies CASSRQGVNEQFF.

V gene TRBV4-3 combines with J gene TRBJ1-1; the D gene is possibly TRBD1 (6 bases). From germline, CDR1 is LGHNA and CDR2 YSLEER. The CDR3 spans 14 residues. Trimming took 3 bases from V and 6 from J, leaving 14 bases between them. As DNA, the CDR3 is TGCGCCAGCAGCCACCGACAGGATCGTCCTGAAGCTTTCTTT. This translates into CASSHRQDRPEAFF.

The rearrangement joins TRBV18 to TRBJ1-4; 7 bases are shared with TRBD1. The CDR3 sequence is 15 residues long. Losses at the gene ends were 4 bases for V and 0 bases for J; bases not matched to a gene: 2. Germline CDR1 reads KGHSH; CDR2 reads LQKENI. Here the CDR3 reads CASSRRGATNEKLFF. Here the CDR3 DNA reads TGTGCCAGCTCACGCAGGGGGGCAACTAATGAAAAACTGTTTTTT. The full variable domain, its missing parts supplied by reference TRBV18 and TRBJ1-4, is NAGVMQNPRHLVRRRGQEARLRCSPMKGHSHVYWYRQLPEEGLKFMVYLQKENIIDESGMPKERFSAEFPKEGPSILRIQQVVRGDSAAYFCASSRRGATNEKLFFGSGTQLSVL.

CDR3 sequence (DNA): TGTGCCAGCAGTGCCCAGGGGGCGGCTAATGAAAAACTGTTTTTT. Translation gives CASSAQGAANEKLFF. The rearrangement links TRBV25-1 to TRBJ1-4; 8 bases agree with TRBD1. CDR1 is MGHDK, CDR2 SYGVNS, per germline. V gave up 4 bases and J gave up 3 bases; unmatched junction bases: 4. This CDR3 has 15 amino acids. The whole variable domain, remainder taken from reference TRBV25-1 and TRBJ1-4, is EADIYQTPRYLVIGTGKKITLECSQTMGHDKMYWYQQDPGMELHLIHYSYGVNSTEKGDLSSESTVSRIRTEHFPLTLESARPSHTSQYLCASSAQGAANEKLFFGSGTQLSVL.

As DNA, the CDR3 is TGCGCCAGCAGCTTTAGTTCGCCAGGTCCCTCCTACGAGCAGTACTTC. Its protein product is CASSFSSPGPSYEQYF. The rearrangement links TRBV5-1 to TRBJ2-7; no reliable D call. V lost 2 bases and J lost 0, with 15 bases in between. Germline CDR1 SGHRS, CDR2 YFSETQ. The length of the CDR3 is 16 residues.

The chain employs TRBV7-9 and TRBJ2-6; no clear D. Trimming pared 4 bases from V and 0 bases from J, leaving 19 bases between. This CDR3 comprises 19 residues. Germline V CDR1 and CDR2: SEHNR, FQNEAQ (reference sequence). The CDR3 sequence is CASSSPLVVQSSGANVLTF. CDR3 in DNA: TGTGCCAGCAGCTCCCCCCTAGTGGTCCAGTCCTCTGGGGCCAACGTCCTGACTTTC.

J is TRBJ1-1 and V is TRBV4-3; perhaps TRBD1 as D (5 bases). This CDR3 has 15 amino acids. The germline gives CDR1 LGHNA, CDR2 YSLEER. V was shortened by 1 base and J by 1 base, with 10 bases between the two germline ends. The CDR3 coding sequence is TGCGCCAGCAGCCAAGCAGGGTACCGGAACACTGAAGCTTTCTTT. Translation gives CASSQAGYRNTEAFF.

V gene TRBV9 combines with J gene TRBJ2-3; 7 positions agree with TRBD2. The CDR3 extends over 15 amino acids. Trimming at V came to 3 bases and at J to 2 bases, leaving 6 bases not matched to a gene. CDR1 is SGDLS and CDR2 is YYNGEE in the germline V gene. The CDR3 protein is CASSAREPYTDTQYF. The CDR3, as DNA: TGTGCCAGCAGCGCGCGGGAGCCCTACACAGATACGCAGTATTTT.

The chain is built from TRBV12-5 and TRBJ2-1, with a weak D call TRBD2 (5 bases). CDR1 LGHNT and CDR2 FRNRAP come from the germline V gene. CDR3 length equals 10 residues. The CDR3 DNA follows: TGTGCACTCGGGGATAATGAGCAGTTCTTC. Translation: CALGDNEQFF.

The CDR3, as DNA: TGTGCCAGCAGCTTAGGGCATGTAGCGGGAGGATTCACAGATACGCAGTATTTT. Translated: CASSLGHVAGGFTDTQYF. V usage is TRBV13 and J usage is TRBJ2-3, with TRBD2 matching 10 bases. This CDR3 contains 18 residues. V gave up 0 bases and J gave up 2 bases; unmatched junction bases: 8. Germline V gene sequence: CDR1 PRHDT, CDR2 FYEKMQ (reference sequence).

This chain joins TRBV4-3 and TRBJ1-1; D ambiguous. The CDR3 is 17 residues long. Looked up from germline, CDR1 is LGHNA and CDR2 is YSLEER. V shed 1 base and J shed 5 bases, with 20 bases lying between them. The CDR3 sequence is CASSQAPGRGQRTEAFF. CDR3 coding DNA: TGCGCCAGCAGCCAAGCCCCCGGACGAGGGCAGAGGACTGAAGCTTTCTTT.

This CDR3 reads CASSLSPGDSYEQYF. In DNA form, the CDR3 reads TGTGCCAGCAGCTTATCCCCAGGGGACTCCTACGAGCAGTACTTC. This chain connects TRBV11-2 to TRBJ2-7; tentative D call: TRBD1 (6 bases). The V gene's germline CDR1 is SGHAT and CDR2 FQNNGV. Trimming removed 2 bases at V and 0 bases at J, with 11 bases between. The CDR3 runs 15 residues.

This chain joins TRBV5-1 and TRBJ1-2; 7 bases match TRBD1. Germline V lookup: CDR1 SGHRS, CDR2 YFSETQ. J was trimmed by 8 bases and V by 4 bases; bases with no gene match: 8. CDR3 size: 13 residues. The CDR3 DNA follows: TGCGCCAGCAGCCTGACAGGGTCGGACGGCTACACCTTC. The encoded protein is CASSLTGSDGYTF.

J is TRBJ2-7 and V is TRBV2; a possible D gene is TRBD2 (5 bases). CDR3 length: 13 amino acids. Deletions cut 7 bases from V and 2 bases from J, with 12 bases between. Germline values: CDR1 SNHLY, CDR2 FYNNEI. The CDR3 reads CASTPRVPYEQYF. The CDR3 DNA follows: TGTGCCAGCACGCCGAGGGTACCCTACGAGCAGTACTTC.

The V gene is TRBV5-1, the J gene TRBJ2-5, with TRBD2 matching 7 bases. Looked up from germline, CDR1 is SGHRS and CDR2 is YFSETQ. V dropped 3 bases and J dropped 2; count of bases not matched to a gene: 4. This CDR3 comprises 14 residues. The CDR3 loop is CASSWGGPQETQYF. CDR3 nucleotides: TGCGCCAGCAGCTGGGGGGGACCTCAAGAGACCCAGTACTTC.

This chain connects TRBV9 to TRBJ2-7, with 8 bases identical to TRBD2. This CDR3 region has 15 residues. Germline trimming cut 5 bases from V and 2 bases from J; bases unmatched to any gene: 9. Germline loops: CDR1 SGDLS, CDR2 YYNGEE. The CDR3 nucleotides read TGTGCCAGCAGTCAGGCGGGACTAGGAGCCTACGAGCAGTACTTC. Translation: CASSQAGLGAYEQYF.

This chain connects TRBV5-1 to TRBJ2-5, with TRBD1 identical over 8 bases. Per germline, CDR1 SGHRS and CDR2 YFSETQ. The CDR3 runs 15 residues. The junction had 10 bases not matched to a gene; V was cut back by 4 bases and J by 5 bases. The CDR3 DNA is TGCGCCAGCAGCAACCTGACAGGGGTCGTGGAGACCCAGTACTTC. Encoded protein: CASSNLTGVVETQYF. The variable domain in full, with the rest retrieved from reference TRBV5-1 and TRBJ2-5, is KAGVTQTPRYLIKTRGQQVTLSCSPISGHRSVSWYQQTPGQGLQFLFEYFSETQRNKGNFPGRFSGRQFSNSRSEMNVSTLELGDSALYLCASSNLTGVVETQYFGPGTRLLVL.